This passage covers 2 T cell receptor beta chains from one sample sequenced in a study of T cell responses to AZD1222 COVID-19 vaccine. Using immunoSEQ multiplex PCR, the repertoire was profiled, and TCRdb retains in-frame clones only, with some absent. The sample lists some 130,000 clones, under 95% occurring once. Here the sequenced sample was peripheral blood, taken 28 days after the second AZD1222 dose. The receptors were gathered from an adult who received the AZD1222 COVID-19 vaccine.

This clone was picked up one time. This sequence joins TRBV5-4 and TRBJ1-5; no definite D call. Germline assignment: CDR1 SGHNT and CDR2 YYREEE (reference sequence). This CDR3 has 14 residues. V gave up 4 bases and J gave up 5 bases, with 13 bases separating them. The CDR3 region is CASSAGLRDQPQHF. The CDR3 nucleotides are TGTGCCAGCAGCGCCGGTCTTCGGGATCAGCCCCAGCATTTT.

V usage is TRBV28 and J usage is TRBJ2-3; 9 bases fit TRBD2. The V gene's germline CDR1 is MDHEN and CDR2 SYDVKM. The CDR3 spans 16 residues. Trimming removed 6 bases from V and 3 bases from J; junction bases left unmatched: 10. Here the CDR3 DNA reads TGTGCCAGCAGACCTTTAGCGGGAGAGGATACAGATACGCAGTATTTT. It encodes CASRPLAGEDTDTQYF.